These T cell receptor beta chains were read from a single sample in a study of T-cell reconstitution after alpha-beta-depleted transplantation in children. TCRdb recomputed calls from the PCR reads with MiXCR, one row per CDR3 protein. Of roughly 610,000 distinct CDR3 sequences in the sample, about 11% were seen once. The input for sequencing was PBMCs from the stem cell graft donor, taken from the stem cell graft. The receptors derive from a human donor who donated a stem cell graft to a child with acute myeloid leukemia. Each CDR3 is given with its conserved first and last residue. The D gene is left open where the match is weak. Only part of the rows carry a size: once, few, many, or a class if the clone is expanded.

few	TRBV5-5	TRBD2	TRBJ2-1	CASSLEASGRLGEQFF	TGTGCCAGCAGCTTGGAGGCTAGCGGGAGGTTGGGTGAGCAGTTCTTC
few	TRBV5-6	TRBD1	TRBJ1-1	CASTRQGVFRLRPESTEAFF	TGTGCCAGCACCCGACAGGGGGTTTTCCGCCTAAGACCTGAAAGCACTGAAGCTTTCTTT
-	TRBV7-2	-	TRBJ2-7	CASSFLAESYEQYF	TGTGCCAGCAGCTTCTTAGCGGAGTCCTACGAGCAGTACTTC
few	TRBV5-1	-	TRBJ2-3	CASSALPAPSDTQYF	TGCGCCAGCAGCGCCCTCCCCGCACCGTCAGATACGCAGTATTTT
-	TRBV28	-	TRBJ2-3	CASSFRSLPKF	TGTGCCAGCAGTTTTAGGTCTCTTCCTAAATTT
few	TRBV18	TRBD2	TRBJ2-3	CASSPPAGGRTDTQYF	TGTGCCAGCTCACCACCTGCGGGAGGTCGCACAGATACGCAGTATTTT
many	TRBV20-1	TRBD2	TRBJ2-1	CSAPKAGAFWNEQFF	TGCAGTGCCCCCAAAGCGGGAGCTTTCTGGAATGAGCAGTTCTTC
few	TRBV20-1	TRBD2	TRBJ2-7	CSVKAGPSGEQYF	TGCAGTGTGAAAGCGGGACCCTCCGGGGAGCAGTACTTC
-	TRBV20-1	TRBD2	TRBJ2-1	CSARGGGRVYEQFF	TGCAGTGCTAGGGGCGGGGGAAGGGTTTATGAGCAGTTCTTC
many	TRBV7-2	-	TRBJ2-1	CASSSGLIYNEQFF	TGTGCCAGCAGTTCTGGACTGATTTACAATGAGCAGTTCTTC
-	TRBV6-1	-	TRBJ2-7	CASAMTVTYEQYF	TGTGCCAGCGCAATGACAGTTACCTACGAGCAGTACTTC